The next 2 T cell receptor beta chains were all read from a single sample in a study of cytomegalovirus exposure and HLA in healthy donors. The PCR had 60 Vbeta and 13 Jbeta primers. The repertoire was sequenced with immunoSEQ multiplex PCR; TCRdb's copy has only in-frame clones and lacks some. Among under 250,000 clones, approximately 85% were seen once, and the ten largest hold about 2.2%. The sequencing input was PBMCs. The receptors come from a woman in her 50s in good health and CMV-seronegative.

This clone was seen a single time. Other DNA sequences in this sample translate to the same CDR3. J is TRBJ1-3 and V is TRBV5-1; unclear D gene. The germline gives CDR1 SGHRS, CDR2 YFSETQ. The CDR3 consists of 13 residues. The germline V and J ends were trimmed by 0 bases and 3 bases, with 4 bases remaining between them. CDR3 region: CASSLGVGNTIYF. The CDR3 coding sequence is TGCGCCAGCAGCTTGGGCGTTGGAAACACCATATATTTT.

The chain carries TRBV19 and TRBJ2-5, with TRBD1 as a possible D gene (6 bases). CDR3 length: 17 amino acids. Germline CDR1 is LNHDA and CDR2 is SQIVND (reference sequence). V dropped 5 bases and J dropped 5 bases, with 24 bases sitting between them. Here the CDR3 DNA reads TGTGCCAGTAGTCGATCTCCCCCGGGACAAAAAAGGGAGACCCAGTACTTC. Translation gives CASSRSPPGQKRETQYF.